These 27 T cell receptor beta chains were sequenced from one sample in a study of blood T cell repertoires in COVID-19. Generated by immunoSEQ multiplex PCR, the TCRdb table keeps only in-frame clones and is missing some. The table has some 150,000 clones, roughly 79% seen once. Sequences were obtained from peripheral blood. The source of these receptors is a man in his fifties or sixties with active or convalescent COVID-19.

This clone has just a few counts. The chain carries TRBV27 and TRBJ2-7, with 7 bases identical to TRBD2. Unmatched junction bases numbered 8, after V lost 6 bases and J lost 6 bases. The CDR3 runs to 13 residues. CDR1 is MNHEY and CDR2 is SMNVEV in the germline V gene (reference sequence). Here the CDR3 reads CASSPTSEAEQYF. CDR3 DNA: TGTGCCAGCAGCCCTACTAGCGAAGCCGAGCAGTACTTC.

This rearrangement joins TRBV7-3 to TRBJ2-1; 8 bases line up with TRBD1. The CDR3 consists of 14 residues. V dropped 5 bases and J dropped 8; count of bases not matched to a gene: 8. Germline V gene lookup returns CDR1 SGHTA and CDR2 FQGTGA. The CDR3 DNA reads as TGTGCCAGCAGCCCCTACCAGGGGGCCTATGAGCAGTTCTTC. Translating it yields CASSPYQGAYEQFF.

This clone has ten or more counts. The chain combines TRBV5-5 with TRBJ1-5, with D unresolved. Trimming removed 0 bases at V and 2 bases at J, with 6 bases between. The CDR3 runs 14 residues. Germline assignment: CDR1 SGHKS and CDR2 YYEKEE (reference sequence). CDR3 residues: CASSLGTRNQPQHF. The CDR3 region has the DNA TGTGCCAGCAGCTTGGGCACACGCAATCAGCCCCAGCATTTT.

This chain uses TRBV5-1 with TRBJ2-3, with D maybe TRBD1 (6 bases). The CDR3 totals 14 residues. Trimming removed 2 bases at V and 1 base at J, with 8 bases between. CDR1 and CDR2 from the germline V gene are SGHRS and YFSETQ. CDR3 sequence: CASSFSGGTDTQYF. In DNA form, the CDR3 reads TGCGCCAGCAGCTTCTCAGGGGGCACAGATACGCAGTATTTT.

V usage is TRBV25-1 and J usage is TRBJ1-5; TRBD1 matches 8 bases. CDR3 length: 14 residues. Germline V gene data show CDR1 as MGHDK and CDR2 as SYGVNS. V lost 4 bases, J lost 5 bases, and 4 bases stayed unmatched. The CDR3: CASSGQGAHQPQHF. CDR3 DNA: TGTGCCAGCAGTGGGCAGGGGGCTCATCAGCCCCAGCATTTT.

The J gene is TRBJ1-4, the V gene TRBV28, with D perhaps matching TRBD1 (6 bases). This CDR3 is 13 amino acids long. Trimming left V 6 bases short and J 8 bases short, with 13 bases between. Per germline, CDR1 MDHEN and CDR2 SYDVKM. The CDR3 coding sequence is TGTGCCAGCAGCTATCAGGGGAGCGAAAAACTGTTTTTT. This gives the protein CASSYQGSEKLFF.

The chain recombines TRBV11-2 with TRBJ2-3; 9 positions match TRBD1. After removal of 3 bases from V and 2 bases from J, the junction contained 3 bases not matched to a gene. The CDR3 is 15 residues long. The germline V gene encodes CDR1 SGHAT and CDR2 FQNNGV. CDR3 sequence: CASSFDRGDTDTQYF. The CDR3 DNA reads TGTGCCAGCAGCTTCGACAGGGGGGACACAGATACGCAGTATTTT.

The chain has TRBV2 and TRBJ2-5, with 12 bases that match TRBD2. This CDR3 is built from 15 residues. The trim removed 6 bases at V and 4 bases at J, leaving 6 bases unmatched. Germline loops: CDR1 SNHLY, CDR2 FYNNEI. Written as DNA, the CDR3 is TGTGCCAGCAGCCTACTAGCGGGAGGAGGAGAGACCCAGTACTTC. Translating gives CASSLLAGGGETQYF.

The CDR3 sequence is CASSLGPTGIPGELFF. In nucleotides, the CDR3 is TGTGCCAGCAGCTTGGGCCCCACAGGGATCCCCGGGGAGCTGTTTTTT. The rearrangement joins TRBV11-3 to TRBJ2-2, with a possible D match to TRBD1 (6 bases). The V gene's germline CDR1 is SGHNT and CDR2 YENEEA. The CDR3 contains 16 residues. V was shortened by 3 bases and J by 6 bases, with 17 bases between the two germline ends.

The chain recombines TRBV30 with TRBJ2-1; 8 positions match TRBD2. The V segment lost 4 bases and the J segment 5 bases; nucleotides outside the gene matches: 7. This CDR3 has 14 residues. CDR1 and CDR2 (germline): GTSNPN, SVGIG (reference sequence). The CDR3 here is CAWTAGTRNNEQFF. Written as DNA, the CDR3 is TGTGCCTGGACGGCTGGGACTAGAAACAATGAGCAGTTCTTC.

The chain carries TRBV6-5 and TRBJ1-5; 7 bases line up with TRBD1. Germline trimming cut 7 bases from V and 7 bases from J; bases unmatched to any gene: 13. Germline V gene data show CDR1 as MNHEY and CDR2 as SVGAGI. CDR3 size: 15 residues. This CDR3 reads CASILKAGGQQPQHF. DNA of the CDR3: TGTGCCAGCATATTAAAAGCAGGGGGTCAACAGCCCCAGCATTTT.

The sample holds a few counts of this clone. This chain links TRBV6-1 with TRBJ1-4; D might be TRBD1 (5 bases). Deletions cut 3 bases from V and 3 bases from J, with 8 bases between. This CDR3 contains 14 residues. CDR1 and CDR2 (germline): MNHNS, SASEGT. This CDR3 is CASSDRVANEKLFF. In DNA form, the CDR3 reads TGTGCCAGCAGTGACAGGGTAGCTAATGAAAAACTGTTTTTT.

The chain carries TRBV5-1 and TRBJ2-1; D not certain. V gave up 0 bases and J gave up 0 bases, with 7 bases separating them. The germline CDR1 and CDR2 sequences are SGHRS and YFSETQ. CDR3 length: 15 residues. The DNA for the CDR3 is TGCGCCAGCAGCTTGGACGCGAGCTCCTACAATGAGCAGTTCTTC. Residues: CASSLDASSYNEQFF.

This chain uses TRBV19 with TRBJ1-3; D is possibly TRBD1 (6 bases). The CDR3 has 14 residues. Trimming removed 7 bases at V and 0 bases at J, with 10 bases between. Germline V gene sequence: CDR1 LNHDA, CDR2 SQIVND (reference sequence). The CDR3 reads CASKTRGSGNTIYF. In DNA form, the CDR3 reads TGTGCCAGTAAGACCAGGGGCTCTGGAAACACCATATATTTT.

The chain recombines TRBV4-1 with TRBJ2-7; 8 nucleotides agree with TRBD2. The CDR3 length is 16 residues. CDR1 and CDR2 (germline): MGHRA, YSYEKL. The trim removed 2 bases at V and 2 bases at J, leaving 8 bases unmatched. DNA of the CDR3: TGCGCCAGCAGCCAAATAAGGCAAGCGGGGGCCTACGAGCAGTACTTC. Amino acids: CASSQIRQAGAYEQYF.

J is TRBJ2-2 and V is TRBV10-1; D might be TRBD2 (6 bases). V was trimmed by 3 bases and J by 7 bases, leaving 12 bases between them. This CDR3 is 14 amino acids long. CDR1 is WNHNN, CDR2 SYGVQD, per germline (reference sequence). This chain's CDR3 is CASSEGGFGGELFF. The CDR3 region has the DNA TGCGCCAGCAGTGAAGGAGGGTTCGGCGGGGAGCTGTTTTTT.

The J gene is TRBJ2-7, the V gene TRBV19, with a tentative D call TRBD1 (6 bases). Germline CDR1 and CDR2: LNHDA and SQIVND (reference sequence). The CDR3 loop spans 15 amino acids. The V gene lost 3 bases and the J gene lost 4 bases, with 16 bases spanning the gap. The CDR3 DNA reads as TGTGCCAGTAGTATGGCTTTCGGACAGCAGTACGAGCAGTACTTC. This sequence encodes CASSMAFGQQYEQYF.

The V and J genes are TRBV3-1 (or the pseudogene TRBV3-2) and TRBJ1-6; D perhaps matches TRBD1 (6 bases). Deletions cut 0 bases from V and 10 bases from J, with 16 bases between. This CDR3 is 16 amino acids long. Germline V gene sequence: CDR1 LGHDT, CDR2 YNNKEL (reference sequence). CDR3 protein: CASSQDQGGARSPLHF. For the CDR3, the DNA is TGTGCCAGCAGCCAAGATCAAGGGGGGGCAAGGTCACCCCTCCACTTT.

This chain links TRBV15 with TRBJ2-7; 14 bases are shared with TRBD2. Germline trimming cut 3 bases from V and 7 bases from J; bases unmatched to any gene: 5. CDR1 and CDR2 (germline): LNHNV, YYDKDF (reference sequence). CDR3 length: 15 amino acids. This CDR3 is CATSRGLAGEGEQYF. In nucleotides, the CDR3 is TGTGCCACCAGCAGGGGACTAGCGGGGGAGGGGGAGCAGTACTTC.

The V call is TRBV28, the J call TRBJ1-6; 7 bases match TRBD1. The CDR3 is 14 residues long. V gave up 6 bases and J gave up 10 bases; unmatched junction bases: 9. Germline V lookup: CDR1 MDHEN, CDR2 SYDVKM. The CDR3 spells CASRKTGIQSPLHF. In DNA form, the CDR3 reads TGTGCCAGCAGAAAGACAGGGATCCAATCACCCCTCCACTTT.

The rearrangement joins TRBV28 to TRBJ2-2; TRBD1 aligns across 7 bases. The CDR3 spans 14 residues. V shed 6 bases, J shed 6 bases, and the junction held 7 bases outside the gene matches. CDR1 MDHEN and CDR2 SYDVKM come from the germline V gene. CDR3 DNA: TGTGCCAGCAGGACTCACAGGGGCCCCGGGGAGCTGTTTTTT. It yields the protein CASRTHRGPGELFF.

V and J are TRBV28 and TRBJ2-1, with 7 bases matching TRBD2. Per germline, CDR1 MDHEN and CDR2 SYDVKM. The CDR3 sequence is 15 residues long. V was pared by 3 bases and J by 5 bases, with 7 bases of the junction left unmatched. CDR3 protein: CASSFLRDYNNEQFF. The CDR3 coding sequence is TGTGCCAGCAGTTTCCTCCGGGACTACAACAATGAGCAGTTCTTC.

This sequence joins TRBV11-3 and TRBJ2-1; 12 nucleotides line up with TRBD2. The germline gives CDR1 SGHNT, CDR2 YENEEA. The CDR3 spans 18 residues. Losses at the gene ends were 1 base for V and 5 bases for J; bases not matched to a gene: 9. The CDR3 here is CASSLGASGRVIDNEQFF. Here the CDR3 DNA reads TGTGCCAGCAGCTTAGGGGCTAGCGGGAGGGTCATCGACAATGAGCAGTTCTTC.

The chain couples TRBV10-1 to TRBJ2-3; D is ambiguous. The germline V gene has CDR1 WNHNN and CDR2 SYGVQD (reference sequence). CDR3 length: 14 amino acids. V was trimmed by 0 bases and J by 11 bases, leaving 15 bases between them. The CDR3 bases are TGCGCCAGCAGTGAGTCTTCCAGTACGGGTGGGCAGTATTTT. Its translation is CASSESSSTGGQYF.

The chain joins TRBV6-1 to TRBJ2-1; D gene uncertain. V lost 3 bases to trimming and J lost 8 bases, with 14 bases between them. The germline gives CDR1 MNHNS, CDR2 SASEGT. The CDR3 length is 14 residues. For the CDR3, the DNA is TGTGCCAGCAGTGATTGGGCAGATATACATGAGCAGTTCTTC. The encoded protein is CASSDWADIHEQFF.

This clone has just one count. This rearrangement joins TRBV27 to TRBJ1-4; D is uncertain. This CDR3 is built from 15 residues. Trimming pared 0 bases from V and 7 bases from J, leaving 12 bases between. CDR1 and CDR2 (germline): MNHEY, SMNVEV (reference sequence). CDR3 sequence reads: CASSLSTGTGEKLFF. DNA for the CDR3: TGTGCCAGCAGTTTATCGACGGGAACCGGTGAAAAACTGTTTTTT.

The chain joins TRBV9 to TRBJ1-1; 8 bases agree with TRBD1. The length of the CDR3 is 15 residues. CDR1 SGDLS and CDR2 YYNGEE come from the germline V gene. J gave up 8 bases and V 3 bases, and 12 bases lay outside the gene matches. The chain's CDR3 is CASSDPQGAEGEAFF. For the CDR3, the DNA is TGTGCCAGCAGCGACCCTCAGGGGGCTGAAGGGGAAGCTTTCTTT.